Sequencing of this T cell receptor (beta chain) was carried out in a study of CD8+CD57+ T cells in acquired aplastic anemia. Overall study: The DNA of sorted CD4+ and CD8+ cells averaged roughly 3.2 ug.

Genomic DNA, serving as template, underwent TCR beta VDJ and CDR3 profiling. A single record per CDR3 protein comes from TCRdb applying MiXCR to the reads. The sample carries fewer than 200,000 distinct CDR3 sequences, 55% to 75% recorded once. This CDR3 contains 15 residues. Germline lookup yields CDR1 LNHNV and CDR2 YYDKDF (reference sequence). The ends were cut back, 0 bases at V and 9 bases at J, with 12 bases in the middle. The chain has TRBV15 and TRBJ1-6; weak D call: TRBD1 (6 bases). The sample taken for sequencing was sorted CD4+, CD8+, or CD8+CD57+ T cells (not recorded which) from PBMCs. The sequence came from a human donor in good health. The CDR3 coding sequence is TGTGCCACCAGCAGAGATTCGGACAGCCCTTCACCCCTCCACTTT. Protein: CATSRDSDSPSPLHF.